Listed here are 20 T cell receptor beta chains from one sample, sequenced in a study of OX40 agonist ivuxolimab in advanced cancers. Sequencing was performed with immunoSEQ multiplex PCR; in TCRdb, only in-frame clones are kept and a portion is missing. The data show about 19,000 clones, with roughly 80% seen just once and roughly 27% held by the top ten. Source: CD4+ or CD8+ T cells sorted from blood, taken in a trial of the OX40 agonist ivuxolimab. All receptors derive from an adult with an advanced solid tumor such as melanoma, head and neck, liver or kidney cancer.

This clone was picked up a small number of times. For the CDR3, the DNA is TGTGCCAGCAGCTCGACAGGGAATCAGCCCCAGCATTTT. This encodes CASSSTGNQPQHF. This chain uses TRBV6-6 with TRBJ1-5, with 7 bases fitting TRBD1. The CDR3 runs to 13 residues. CDR1 and CDR2 from the germline V gene are MNHNY and SVGAGI (reference sequence). With V trimmed by 6 bases and J by 4 bases, 3 bases remained unmatched.

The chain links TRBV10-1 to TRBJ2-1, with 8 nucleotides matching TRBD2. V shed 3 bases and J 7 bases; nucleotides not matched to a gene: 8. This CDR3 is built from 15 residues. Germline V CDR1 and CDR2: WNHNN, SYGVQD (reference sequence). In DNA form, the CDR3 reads TGCGCCAGCAGTGAAGGACGGGAGGGCCGGAATGAGCAGTTCTTC. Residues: CASSEGREGRNEQFF.

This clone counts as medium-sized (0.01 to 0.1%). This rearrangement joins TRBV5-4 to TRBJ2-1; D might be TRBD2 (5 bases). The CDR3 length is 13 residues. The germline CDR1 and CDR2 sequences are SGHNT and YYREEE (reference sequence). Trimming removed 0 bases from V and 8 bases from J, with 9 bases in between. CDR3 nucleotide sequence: TGTGCCAGCAGCTTGGTCGGGGTTGATGAGCAGTTCTTC. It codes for CASSLVGVDEQFF.

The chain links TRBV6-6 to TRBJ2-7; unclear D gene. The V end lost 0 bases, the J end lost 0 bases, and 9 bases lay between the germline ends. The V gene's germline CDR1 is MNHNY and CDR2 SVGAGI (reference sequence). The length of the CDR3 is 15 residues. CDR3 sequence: CASSYSTGNSYEQYF. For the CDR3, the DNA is TGTGCCAGCAGTTACTCCACCGGTAACTCCTACGAGCAGTACTTC.

CDR3 sequence (DNA): TGTGCCACCAGCAGCGTCCGCGAGAGGGAATTTGAGCAGTTCTTC. It codes for CATSSVREREFEQFF. The chain recombines TRBV15 with TRBJ2-1, with D possibly being TRBD2 (5 bases). Germline V gives CDR1 LNHNV, CDR2 YYDKDF (reference sequence). Between the trimmed V and J ends, which lost 3 bases and 9 bases, there was a span of 18 bases. The CDR3 has 15 amino acids.

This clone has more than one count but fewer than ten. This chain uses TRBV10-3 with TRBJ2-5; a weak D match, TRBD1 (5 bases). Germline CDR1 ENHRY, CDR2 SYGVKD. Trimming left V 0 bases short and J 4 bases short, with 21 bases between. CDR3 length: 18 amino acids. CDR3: CAISESEIGDTLGETQYF. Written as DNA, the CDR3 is TGTGCCATCAGTGAGTCCGAGATAGGGGATACCCTCGGAGAGACCCAGTACTTC.

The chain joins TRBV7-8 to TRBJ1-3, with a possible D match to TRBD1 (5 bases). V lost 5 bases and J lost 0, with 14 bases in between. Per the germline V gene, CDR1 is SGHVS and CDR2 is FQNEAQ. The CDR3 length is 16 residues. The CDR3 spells CASSPSPQGSGNTIYF. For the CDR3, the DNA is TGTGCCAGCAGCCCGAGCCCCCAGGGCTCTGGAAACACCATATATTTT.

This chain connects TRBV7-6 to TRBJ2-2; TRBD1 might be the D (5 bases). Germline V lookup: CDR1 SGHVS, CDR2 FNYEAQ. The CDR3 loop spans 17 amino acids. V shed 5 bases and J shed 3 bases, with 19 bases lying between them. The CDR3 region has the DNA TGTGCCAGCAGCCCCGGACAAATCAGCGAATACACCGGGGAGCTGTTTTTT. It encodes CASSPGQISEYTGELFF.

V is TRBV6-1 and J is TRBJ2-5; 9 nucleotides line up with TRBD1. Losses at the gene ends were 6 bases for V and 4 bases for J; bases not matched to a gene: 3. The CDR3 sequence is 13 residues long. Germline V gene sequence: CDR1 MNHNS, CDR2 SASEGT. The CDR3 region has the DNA TGTGCCAGCAGGGGGACAGGGAGAGAGACCCAGTACTTC. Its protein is CASRGTGRETQYF.

The CDR3 coding sequence is TGTGCCAGCAGTGGGGGTTACAATGAGCAGTTCTTC. Amino acid sequence: CASSGGYNEQFF. The chain is built from TRBV27 and TRBJ2-1; D tentatively reads TRBD1 or TRBD2 (5 bases each). Germline-derived CDR1 and CDR2 are MNHEY and SMNVEV (reference sequence). This CDR3 has 12 residues. Trimming took off 5 bases at V and 4 bases at J, with 6 bases between the two ends.

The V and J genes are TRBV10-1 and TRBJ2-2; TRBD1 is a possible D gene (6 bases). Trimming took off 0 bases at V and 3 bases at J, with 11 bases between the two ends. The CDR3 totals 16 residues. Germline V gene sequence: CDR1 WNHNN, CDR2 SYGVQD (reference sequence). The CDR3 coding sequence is TGCGCCAGCAGTGAGTCGCAGGGGATGCACACCGGGGAGCTGTTTTTT. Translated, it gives CASSESQGMHTGELFF.

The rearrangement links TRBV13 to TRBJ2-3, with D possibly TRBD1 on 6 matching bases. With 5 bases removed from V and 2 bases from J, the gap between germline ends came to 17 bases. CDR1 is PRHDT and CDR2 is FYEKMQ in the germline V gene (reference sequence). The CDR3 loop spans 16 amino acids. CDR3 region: CASSTLQGQITDTQYF. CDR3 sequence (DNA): TGTGCCAGCAGCACCCTACAGGGCCAGATCACAGATACGCAGTATTTT.

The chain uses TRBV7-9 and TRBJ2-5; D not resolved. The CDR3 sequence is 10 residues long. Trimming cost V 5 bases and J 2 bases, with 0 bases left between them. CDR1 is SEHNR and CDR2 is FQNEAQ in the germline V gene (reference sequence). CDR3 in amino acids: CASSQETQYF. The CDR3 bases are TGTGCCAGCAGCCAAGAGACCCAGTACTTC.

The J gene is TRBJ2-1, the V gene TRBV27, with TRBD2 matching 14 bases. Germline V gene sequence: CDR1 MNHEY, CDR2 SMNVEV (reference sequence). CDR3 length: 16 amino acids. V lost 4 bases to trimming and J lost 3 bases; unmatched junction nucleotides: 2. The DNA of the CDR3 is TGTGCCAGCAGTTCCGGACTAGCGGGGGGCTACAATGAGCAGTTCTTC. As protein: CASSSGLAGGYNEQFF.

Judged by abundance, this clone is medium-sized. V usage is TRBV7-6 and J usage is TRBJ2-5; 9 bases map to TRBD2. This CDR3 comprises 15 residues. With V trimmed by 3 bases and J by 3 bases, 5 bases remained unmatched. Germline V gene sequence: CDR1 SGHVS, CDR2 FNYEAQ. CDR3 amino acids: CASSFLAGLEETQYF. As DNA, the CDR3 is TGTGCCAGCAGCTTCCTAGCGGGGCTCGAAGAGACCCAGTACTTC.

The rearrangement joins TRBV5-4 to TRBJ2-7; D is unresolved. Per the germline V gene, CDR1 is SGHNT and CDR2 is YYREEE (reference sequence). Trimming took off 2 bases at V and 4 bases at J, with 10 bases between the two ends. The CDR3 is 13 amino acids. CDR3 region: CASSFGTNYEQYF. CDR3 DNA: TGTGCCAGCAGCTTTGGAACGAATTACGAGCAGTACTTC.

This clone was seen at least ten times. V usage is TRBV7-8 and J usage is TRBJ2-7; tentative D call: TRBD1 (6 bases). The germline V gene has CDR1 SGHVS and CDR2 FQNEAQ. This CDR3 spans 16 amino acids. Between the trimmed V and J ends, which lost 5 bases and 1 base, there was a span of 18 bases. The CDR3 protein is CASSRPRGTMSYEQYF. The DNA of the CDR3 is TGTGCCAGCAGCCGTCCCAGAGGGACAATGTCCTACGAGCAGTACTTC.

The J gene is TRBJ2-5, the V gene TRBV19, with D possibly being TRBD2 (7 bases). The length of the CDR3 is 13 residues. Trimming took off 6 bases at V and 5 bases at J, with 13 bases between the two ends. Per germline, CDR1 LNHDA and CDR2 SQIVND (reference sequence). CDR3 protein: CASRRAGAETQYF. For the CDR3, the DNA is TGTGCCAGTAGGCGGGCGGGGGCTGAGACCCAGTACTTC.

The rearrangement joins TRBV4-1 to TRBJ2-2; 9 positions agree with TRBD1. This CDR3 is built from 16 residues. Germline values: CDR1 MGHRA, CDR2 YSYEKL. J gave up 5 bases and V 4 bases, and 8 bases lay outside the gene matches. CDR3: CASSPLQGAPTGELFF. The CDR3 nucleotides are TGCGCCAGCAGCCCGCTACAGGGGGCGCCGACCGGGGAGCTGTTTTTT.

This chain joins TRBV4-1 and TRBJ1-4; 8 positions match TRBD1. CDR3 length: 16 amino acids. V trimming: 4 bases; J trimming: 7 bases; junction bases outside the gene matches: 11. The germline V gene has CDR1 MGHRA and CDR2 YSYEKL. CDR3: CASSPGAGGFGEKLFF. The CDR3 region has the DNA TGCGCCAGCAGCCCCGGTGCAGGGGGCTTCGGTGAAAAACTGTTTTTT.